The 26 T cell receptor beta chains presented below share a single source sample, sequenced in a study of blood T cell repertoires in COVID-19. Produced via immunoSEQ multiplex PCR; TCRdb's table is partial and in-frame only. The sample has roughly 31,000 clones; 70% to 90% are singletons. Source material: peripheral blood. The receptors were sampled from a human donor with active COVID-19. The donor label of this sample is uncertain.

This sequence joins TRBV28 and TRBJ2-7; 10 nucleotides line up with TRBD2. The CDR3 sequence is 13 residues long. The germline CDR1 and CDR2 sequences are MDHEN and SYDVKM. The junction had 10 bases not matched to a gene; V was cut back by 11 bases and J by 6 bases. The CDR3: CAGGRTSGSEQYF. The CDR3 bases are TGTGCCGGCGGCAGGACTAGCGGAAGCGAGCAGTACTTC.

The chain couples TRBV19 to TRBJ1-6; 8 positions agree with TRBD1. The CDR3 has 15 residues. Germline V lookup: CDR1 LNHDA, CDR2 SQIVND (reference sequence). J was trimmed by 5 bases and V by 7 bases; bases with no gene match: 7. The CDR3, as DNA: TGTGCCAGTACCTGGACAGGGATTAATAATTCACCCCTCCACTTT. It encodes CASTWTGINNSPLHF.

The rearrangement joins TRBV20-1 to TRBJ2-3; D is ambiguous. Germline CDR1 and CDR2: DFQATT and SNEGSKA (reference sequence). Trimming stripped 3 bases from V and 5 bases from J, with 15 bases between. This CDR3 is 14 amino acids long. Here the CDR3 DNA reads TGCAGTGCTAGTGCGGAAGAGGTCAAAGATACGCAGTATTTT. Amino acids: CSASAEEVKDTQYF.

This clone was seen just once. The rearrangement links TRBV28 to TRBJ2-7, with D hard to call. The CDR3 has 14 residues. CDR1 MDHEN and CDR2 SYDVKM come from the germline V gene. V was trimmed by 8 bases and J by 2 bases, leaving 16 bases between them. The CDR3 DNA is TGTGCCAGCCTTAGGAGCAGCGTTGCCTACGAGCAGTACTTC. This gives the protein CASLRSSVAYEQYF.

The CDR3 sequence is CASSWTSGLEEETQYF. CDR3 DNA: TGTGCCAGCAGCTGGACCTCGGGACTCGAGGAAGAGACCCAGTACTTC. The chain combines TRBV9 with TRBJ2-5; tentatively, D is TRBD2 (6 bases). From germline, CDR1 is SGDLS and CDR2 YYNGEE. This CDR3 has 16 residues. V was trimmed by 4 bases and J by 3 bases, leaving 19 bases between them.

The rearrangement joins TRBV27 to TRBJ2-3, with a weak D call TRBD1 (5 bases). CDR1 and CDR2 from the germline V gene are MNHEY and SMNVEV (reference sequence). Trimming left V 4 bases short and J 0 bases short, with 14 bases between. The CDR3 covers 16 residues. The CDR3 spells CASSSDLGHSTDTQYF. CDR3 coding DNA: TGTGCCAGCAGTTCGGACCTGGGGCATAGCACAGATACGCAGTATTTT.

This clone was seen a handful of times. Here the CDR3 reads CASSLQVFLAGDSSYEQYF. CDR3 nucleotide sequence: TGCGCCAGCAGCCTCCAGGTGTTTCTAGCGGGAGATTCCTCCTACGAGCAGTACTTC. The chain links TRBV4-1 to TRBJ2-7; TRBD2 matches at 10 bases. This CDR3 is built from 19 residues. V shed 4 bases, J shed 0 bases, and the junction held 15 bases outside the gene matches. Germline V gene sequence: CDR1 MGHRA, CDR2 YSYEKL.

This sequence joins TRBV5-4 and TRBJ2-2, with D tentatively TRBD1 (5 bases). The length of the CDR3 is 17 residues. The germline V and J ends were trimmed by 4 bases and 7 bases, with 23 bases remaining between them. Germline V gene data show CDR1 as SGHNT and CDR2 as YYREEE (reference sequence). For the CDR3, the DNA is TGTGCCAGCAGCCCACCACCGGACACTTTGCACTTCGGGGAGCTGTTTTTT. Protein: CASSPPPDTLHFGELFF.

J is TRBJ2-2 and V is TRBV2; the D gene is possibly TRBD1 (5 bases). Germline V CDR1 and CDR2: SNHLY, FYNNEI. Between the trimmed V and J ends, which lost 8 bases and 1 base, there was a span of 11 bases. CDR3 size: 14 residues. The CDR3 reads CASSRTQNTGELFF. CDR3 bases: TGTGCCAGCTCACGGACACAGAACACCGGGGAGCTGTTTTTT.

The chain joins TRBV29-1 to TRBJ2-7, with unresolved D. V shed 4 bases and J shed 0 bases, with 4 bases lying between them. The CDR3 is 11 residues long. Germline CDR1 reads SQVTM; CDR2 reads ANQGSEA. The CDR3 bases are TGCAGCGTTGCCAACTCCTACGAGCAGTACTTC. Its translation: CSVANSYEQYF.

The chain joins TRBV7-2 to TRBJ2-7; D is possibly TRBD2 (7 bases). Trimming shortened V by 6 bases and J by 4 bases, and 16 bases separated the two germline ends. CDR3 length: 14 residues. Germline-derived CDR1 and CDR2 are SGHTA and FQGNSA. The CDR3 here is CASSRGGVGYEQYF. The CDR3 DNA reads as TGTGCCAGCAGTAGGGGGGGAGTGGGATACGAGCAGTACTTC.

V usage is TRBV25-1 and J usage is TRBJ2-1; 11 bases agree with TRBD1. The junction had 10 bases not matched to a gene; V was cut back by 1 base and J by 8 bases. This CDR3 region has 17 residues. Germline V gives CDR1 MGHDK, CDR2 SYGVNS. CDR3 sequence (DNA): TGTGCCAGCAGTGAATCCAGAGGACAGGGGGCCAAGTATGAGCAGTTCTTC. Translated: CASSESRGQGAKYEQFF.

In its sample, this clone was seen once. The chain carries TRBV5-1 and TRBJ2-7; D might be TRBD2 (5 bases). The germline CDR1 and CDR2 sequences are SGHRS and YFSETQ. This CDR3 is 13 amino acids long. The ends were cut back, 0 bases at V and 5 bases at J, with 9 bases in the middle. CDR3 region: CASSLGTSNEQYF. Here the CDR3 DNA reads TGCGCCAGCAGCTTGGGCACTAGTAACGAGCAGTACTTC.

This sequence joins TRBV6-2 or TRBV6-3 and TRBJ1-5, with no clear D. CDR3 length: 16 residues. V was shortened by 4 bases and J by 9 bases, with 22 bases between the two germline ends. The V gene's germline CDR1 is MNHEY and CDR2 SVGEGT. This chain's CDR3 is CASSWGGGQQSLPQHF. CDR3 in DNA: TGTGCCAGCAGTTGGGGAGGAGGCCAGCAATCATTGCCCCAGCATTTT.

V usage is TRBV9 and J usage is TRBJ2-1; a possible D gene is TRBD2 (5 bases). This CDR3 is built from 16 residues. The germline V gene has CDR1 SGDLS and CDR2 YYNGEE. Trimming removed 3 bases from V and 0 bases from J, with 13 bases in between. CDR3 DNA sequence: TGTGCCAGCAGCGGAGGAAGCGGAGGCTCCTACAATGAGCAGTTCTTC. Translating gives CASSGGSGGSYNEQFF.

The genes are TRBV6-4 and TRBJ2-1, with TRBD2 matching over 10 bases. The V gene end was trimmed by 3 bases and the J gene end by 8 bases; junction bases not matched to a gene: 4. Germline V gene lookup returns CDR1 MRHNA and CDR2 SNTAGT. This CDR3 is 14 amino acids long. The CDR3 DNA follows: TGTGCCAGCAGTGAAGCGGGGGGGCCCGATGAGCAGTTCTTC. Its protein product is CASSEAGGPDEQFF.

The CDR3 nucleotides are TGCGCCAGCAGCTTGGATCTGGGACAGGGTTTAGCTTTCTTT. It translates to CASSLDLGQGLAFF. The rearrangement links TRBV5-1 to TRBJ1-1; 9 bases are a match to TRBD1. V gave up 0 bases and J gave up 10 bases; unmatched junction bases: 7. Germline CDR1 and CDR2: SGHRS and YFSETQ. CDR3 size: 14 residues.

In DNA form, the CDR3 reads TGTGCCAGCACTTGGGCCACCACTGGGGCCAACGTCCTGACTTTC. Its translation is CASTWATTGANVLTF. The chain recombines TRBV7-9 with TRBJ2-6; D is unclear. The CDR3 runs to 15 residues. Germline V gene lookup returns CDR1 SEHNR and CDR2 FQNEAQ (reference sequence). With 7 bases removed from V and 2 bases from J, the gap between germline ends came to 12 bases.

This rearrangement joins TRBV6-2 or TRBV6-3 to TRBJ1-2, with D tentatively TRBD1 (6 bases). Germline V lookup: CDR1 MNHEY, CDR2 SVGEGT. Trimming stripped 0 bases from V and 2 bases from J, with 19 bases between. The CDR3 sequence is 18 residues long. The CDR3 is CASSYSMFRGRFNYGYTF. The CDR3 coding sequence is TGTGCCAGCAGTTACTCGATGTTCAGGGGTAGATTCAACTATGGCTACACCTTC.

V usage is TRBV5-1 and J usage is TRBJ2-1; D gene uncertain. CDR3 size: 12 residues. Germline lookup yields CDR1 SGHRS and CDR2 YFSETQ. Trimming shortened V by 0 bases and J by 6 bases, and 4 bases separated the two germline ends. The CDR3 reads CASSLDRNEQFF. As DNA, the CDR3 is TGCGCCAGCAGCTTGGATCGCAATGAGCAGTTCTTC. Full variable domain (outside the CDR3, taken from reference TRBV5-1 and TRBJ2-1): KAGVTQTPRYLIKTRGQQVTLSCSPISGHRSVSWYQQTPGQGLQFLFEYFSETQRNKGNFPGRFSGRQFSNSRSEMNVSTLELGDSALYLCASSLDRNEQFFGPGTRLTVL.

This clone came up once. Other nucleotide sequences from this sample produce the same CDR3. The chain links TRBV12-3 or TRBV12-4 to TRBJ2-7; 9 bases map to TRBD1. The CDR3 contains 13 residues. The ends lost 6 bases at V and 2 bases at J; junction bases unmatched: 2. This CDR3 reads CASRGQGAYEQYF. CDR3 nucleotides: TGTGCCAGCAGGGGACAGGGCGCCTACGAGCAGTACTTC.

The chain combines TRBV7-9 with TRBJ2-3; 13 positions agree with TRBD2. From germline, CDR1 is SEHNR and CDR2 FQNEAQ (reference sequence). The CDR3 is 19 amino acids. The trim removed 5 bases at V and 4 bases at J, leaving 15 bases unmatched. The CDR3 coding sequence is TGTGCCAGCAGCCTCTCAGCCGGGACTAGCGGGATCAGGGCAGATACGCAGTATTTT. It specifies CASSLSAGTSGIRADTQYF. The complete variable domain, with remaining parts taken from reference TRBV7-9 and TRBJ2-3, reads DTGVSQNPRHKITKRGQNVTFRCDPISEHNRLYWYRQTLGQGPEFLTYFQNEAQLEKSRLLSDRFSAERPKGSFSTLEIQRTEQGDSAMYLCASSLSAGTSGIRADTQYFGPGTRLTVL.

The rearrangement links TRBV3-1 (or the pseudogene TRBV3-2) to TRBJ1-5; no clear D gene. The CDR3 has 15 amino acids. Trimming stripped 0 bases from V and 0 bases from J, with 6 bases between. The V gene's germline CDR1 is LGHDT and CDR2 YNNKEL (reference sequence). CDR3 nucleotides: TGTGCCAGCAGCCAAGATAGATATAGCAATCAGCCCCAGCATTTT. It is translated as CASSQDRYSNQPQHF.

V usage is TRBV4-2 and J usage is TRBJ2-7; 9 positions match TRBD2. V shed 4 bases and J 5 bases; nucleotides not matched to a gene: 9. The CDR3 is 15 amino acids. Germline CDR1 reads LGHNA; CDR2 reads YNFKEQ. The CDR3 loop reads CASSRSSGNRDEQYF. The CDR3 nucleotides read TGTGCCAGCAGCCGCTCTAGCGGGAACAGGGACGAGCAGTACTTC.

The V gene is TRBV9, the J gene TRBJ2-1, with 8 bases that match TRBD1. The CDR3 sequence is 14 residues long. The germline V gene encodes CDR1 SGDLS and CDR2 YYNGEE. Trimming at V came to 2 bases and at J to 6 bases, leaving 4 bases not matched to a gene. CDR3 nucleotide sequence: TGTGCCAGCAGCGTTCAGGGGGCGGTCAATGAGCAGTTCTTC. Its translation is CASSVQGAVNEQFF.

J is TRBJ2-3 and V is TRBV6-5, with TRBD2 identical over 11 bases. The junction had 8 bases not matched to a gene; V was cut back by 8 bases and J by 7 bases. Germline values: CDR1 MNHEY, CDR2 SVGAGI. The length of the CDR3 is 14 residues. CDR3 protein: CASQGLAERNTQYF. The CDR3 DNA reads TGTGCCAGCCAGGGACTAGCGGAAAGGAATACGCAGTATTTT.